The sequence of this T cell receptor (beta chain) was determined in a study of control samples from healthy donors and cancer patients. Trimming left V 5 bases short and J 7 bases short, with 17 bases between. This CDR3 region has 13 residues. The germline CDR1 and CDR2 sequences are GTSNPN and SVGIG (reference sequence). Here immunoSEQ multiplex PCR was the method, and the copy in TCRdb shows in-frame clones only, minus some. Among around 100,000 clones listed, around 88% were seen once. This clone was seen only once. This TCR was recovered from a man between 60 and 70 years old with lung cancer. Sequenced material: PBMCs. The chain links TRBV30 to TRBJ1-1, with a possible D match to TRBD1 (5 bases). CDR3 nucleotides: TGTGCCTGGGCGGTCGGGGGAGCGGGTGAAGCTTTCTTT. Protein product: CAWAVGGAGEAFF.